These T cell receptor beta chains were read from a single sample in a study of blood T cells in healthy people across ages. TCRdb used MiXCR to reprocess the 5' RACE reads, holding one entry per CDR3 protein. The table includes about 640,000 distinct CDR3 sequences, about 30% detected once. Material: blood. These receptors were taken from a woman of 80 years or more in good health. Both conserved end residues are part of each CDR3. The D gene is left open where the match is weak. Clone size is given for some rows only: seen once, a few or many times, or a class if the clone is expanded.

CDR3 length: 17
V gene: TRBV5-1
J gene: TRBJ2-7
clone size: many
D gene: TRBD1
CDR3 protein: CASSSPLGQGKRNEQYF
CDR3 DNA: TGCGCCAGCAGCTCCCCCTTAGGACAGGGGAAACGCAACGAGCAGTACTTC

CDR3 length: 14
V gene: TRBV5-6
J gene: TRBJ1-1
clone size: many
D gene: -
CDR3 protein: CASSLGGLNTEAFF
CDR3 DNA: TGTGCCAGCAGCTTAGGGGGACTGAACACTGAAGCTTTCTTT

CDR3 length: 16
V gene: TRBV28
J gene: TRBJ2-5
clone size: -
D gene: TRBD1
CDR3 protein: CASSLMQGTGRETQYF
CDR3 DNA: TGTGCCAGCAGTTTAATGCAGGGGACAGGGCGGGAGACCCAGTACTTC

CDR3 length: 11
V gene: TRBV7-2
J gene: TRBJ2-1
clone size: -
D gene: -
CDR3 protein: CASSLAGSNFF
CDR3 DNA: TGTGCCAGCAGCTTAGCCGGGAGCAACTTCTTC

CDR3 length: 16
V gene: TRBV27
J gene: TRBJ2-7
clone size: many
D gene: TRBD1
CDR3 protein: CASSLQVRQGAHEQYF
CDR3 DNA: TGTGCCAGCAGTTTACAGGTTCGGCAGGGGGCCCACGAGCAGTACTTC

CDR3 length: 12
V gene: TRBV28
J gene: TRBJ2-5
clone size: many
D gene: TRBD1
CDR3 protein: CASSLGSGGWYF
CDR3 DNA: TGTGCCAGCAGTTTGGGTTCAGGGGGATGGTACTTC

CDR3 length: 13
V gene: TRBV29-1
J gene: TRBJ2-7
clone size: many
D gene: TRBD2
CDR3 protein: CSAGPSGVYEQYF
CDR3 DNA: TGCAGCGCTGGGCCTAGCGGGGTTTACGAGCAGTACTTC

CDR3 length: 16
V gene: TRBV10-3
J gene: TRBJ1-5
clone size: -
D gene: TRBD1
CDR3 protein: CAISRQGSGSNQPQHF
CDR3 DNA: TGTGCCATCTCTCGACAGGGATCGGGTAGCAATCAGCCCCAGCATTTT

CDR3 length: 13
V gene: TRBV4-3
J gene: TRBJ2-3
clone size: -
D gene: -
CDR3 protein: CASSLLRTGTQYF
CDR3 DNA: TGCGCCAGCAGCCTGCTTCGCACAGGTACGCAGTATTTT

CDR3 length: 15
V gene: TRBV3-1
J gene: TRBJ1-1
clone size: -
D gene: -
CDR3 protein: CASSQGHTIGTEAFF
CDR3 DNA: TGTGCCAGCAGCCAAGGTCATACGATTGGCACTGAAGCTTTCTTT

CDR3 length: 13
V gene: TRBV6-2/TRBV6-3
J gene: TRBJ2-1
clone size: many
D gene: -
CDR3 protein: CASRKIVDDEQFF
CDR3 DNA: TGTGCCAGCAGGAAGATTGTAGATGATGAGCAGTTCTTC

CDR3 length: 17
V gene: TRBV20-1
J gene: TRBJ1-6
clone size: few
D gene: -
CDR3 protein: CSASGLGGGFYNSPLHF
CDR3 DNA: TGCAGTGCAAGTGGCCTGGGGGGGGGTTTTTATAATTCACCCCTCCACTTT

CDR3 length: 13
V gene: TRBV6-1
J gene: TRBJ2-5
clone size: many
D gene: -
CDR3 protein: CASSEDGPETQYF
CDR3 DNA: TGTGCCAGCAGTGAAGATGGCCCAGAGACCCAGTACTTC

CDR3 length: 14
V gene: TRBV2
J gene: TRBJ1-1
clone size: few
D gene: -
CDR3 protein: CASSEALNHIEAFF
CDR3 DNA: TGTGCCAGCAGTGAGGCATTAAACCACATTGAAGCTTTCTTT

CDR3 length: 16
V gene: TRBV6-1
J gene: TRBJ2-1
clone size: many
D gene: TRBD2
CDR3 protein: CASRKGLAVGDNEQFF
CDR3 DNA: TGTGCCAGCAGAAAGGGACTAGCGGTGGGAGACAATGAGCAGTTCTTC

CDR3 length: 16
V gene: TRBV28
J gene: TRBJ1-1
clone size: -
D gene: TRBD1
CDR3 protein: CASSFSGQGLKTEAFF
CDR3 DNA: TGTGCCAGCAGTTTCTCCGGACAGGGGCTGAAAACTGAAGCTTTCTTT

CDR3 length: 15
V gene: TRBV6-2/TRBV6-3
J gene: TRBJ1-6
clone size: many
D gene: TRBD1
CDR3 protein: CASSLTGASNSPLHF
CDR3 DNA: TGTGCCAGCAGTTTGACAGGGGCGAGCAATTCACCCCTCCACTTT

CDR3 length: 14
V gene: TRBV30
J gene: TRBJ2-3
clone size: many
D gene: -
CDR3 protein: CAWSVDRSTDTQYF
CDR3 DNA: TGTGCCTGGAGTGTAGACAGGAGCACAGATACGCAGTATTTT

CDR3 length: 15
V gene: TRBV7-2
J gene: TRBJ2-5
clone size: many
D gene: -
CDR3 protein: CASSLDNRRQETQYF
CDR3 DNA: TGTGCCAGCAGCTTAGATAACAGGAGGCAAGAGACCCAGTACTTC

CDR3 length: 15
V gene: TRBV12-3/TRBV12-4
J gene: TRBJ2-7
clone size: few
D gene: TRBD1
CDR3 protein: CASSFRDSLYHEQYF
CDR3 DNA: TGTGCCAGCAGTTTCCGGGACAGTTTGTACCACGAGCAGTACTTC

CDR3 length: 15
V gene: TRBV20-1
J gene: TRBJ2-3
clone size: many
D gene: TRBD2
CDR3 protein: CSARDYRGGLDTQYF
CDR3 DNA: TGCAGTGCTAGAGATTACCGGGGGGGGTTAGATACGCAGTATTTT

CDR3 length: 12
V gene: TRBV6-5
J gene: TRBJ1-1
clone size: few
D gene: -
CDR3 protein: CASGRGFTEAFF
CDR3 DNA: TGTGCCAGCGGCCGGGGCTTCACTGAAGCTTTCTTT

CDR3 length: 11
V gene: TRBV20-1
J gene: TRBJ1-1
clone size: once
D gene: -
CDR3 protein: CSAKRRTEAFF
CDR3 DNA: TGCAGTGCTAAACGAAGAACTGAAGCTTTCTTT

CDR3 length: 13
V gene: TRBV12-3/TRBV12-4
J gene: TRBJ1-1
clone size: few
D gene: -
CDR3 protein: CASSLRVQTEAFF
CDR3 DNA: TGTGCCAGCAGTTTAAGGGTACAGACTGAAGCTTTCTTT

CDR3 length: 16
V gene: TRBV27
J gene: TRBJ1-2
clone size: many
D gene: TRBD1
CDR3 protein: CASNPGQGFFNYGYTF
CDR3 DNA: TGTGCCAGCAATCCGGGACAGGGTTTCTTTAACTATGGCTACACCTTC